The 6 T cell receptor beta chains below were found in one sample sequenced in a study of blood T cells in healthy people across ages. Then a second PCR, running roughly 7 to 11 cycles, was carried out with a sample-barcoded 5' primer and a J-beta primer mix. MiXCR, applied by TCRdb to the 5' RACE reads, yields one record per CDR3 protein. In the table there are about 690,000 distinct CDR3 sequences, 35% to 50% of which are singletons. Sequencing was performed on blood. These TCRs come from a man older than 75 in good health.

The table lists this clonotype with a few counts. The CDR3 spells CASSPSTGLGGKLFF. The CDR3 nucleotides are TGTGCCAGCAGTCCCTCGACAGGGCTAGGGGGAAAACTGTTTTTT. V and J are TRBV27 and TRBJ1-4; 7 bases are shared with TRBD1. V shed 5 bases, J shed 10 bases, and the junction held 13 bases outside the gene matches. The CDR3 sequence is 15 residues long. Germline CDR1 MNHEY, CDR2 SMNVEV (reference sequence).

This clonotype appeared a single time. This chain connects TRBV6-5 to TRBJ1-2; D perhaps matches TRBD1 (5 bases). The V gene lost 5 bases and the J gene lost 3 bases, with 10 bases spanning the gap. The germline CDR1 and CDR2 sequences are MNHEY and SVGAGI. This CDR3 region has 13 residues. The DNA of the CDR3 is TGTGCCAGCAGTGACGACAGCTACTATGGCTACACCTTC. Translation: CASSDDSYYGYTF.

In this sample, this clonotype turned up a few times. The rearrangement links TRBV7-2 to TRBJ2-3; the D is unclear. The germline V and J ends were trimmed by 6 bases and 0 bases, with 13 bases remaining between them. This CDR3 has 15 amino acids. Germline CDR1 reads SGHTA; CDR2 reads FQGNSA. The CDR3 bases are TGTGCCAGCAGGCGTACCTCAGCCAGCACAGATACGCAGTATTTT. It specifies CASRRTSASTDTQYF. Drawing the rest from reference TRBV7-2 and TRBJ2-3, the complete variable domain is GAGVSQSPSNKVTEKGKDVELRCDPISGHTALYWYRQSLGQGLEFLIYFQGNSAPDKSGLPSDRFSAERTGGSVSTLTIQRTQQEDSAVYLCASRRTSASTDTQYFGPGTRLTVL.

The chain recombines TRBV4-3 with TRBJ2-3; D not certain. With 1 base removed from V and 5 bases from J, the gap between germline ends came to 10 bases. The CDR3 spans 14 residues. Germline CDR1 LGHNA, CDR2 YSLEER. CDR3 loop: CASSQVVHRDTQYF. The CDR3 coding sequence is TGCGCCAGCAGCCAAGTTGTCCACAGAGATACGCAGTATTTT.

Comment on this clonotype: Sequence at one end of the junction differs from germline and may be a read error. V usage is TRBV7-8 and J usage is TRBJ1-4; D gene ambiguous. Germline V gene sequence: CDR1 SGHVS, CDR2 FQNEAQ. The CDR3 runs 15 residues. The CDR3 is CASSRSTATNEKRFF. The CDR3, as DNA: TGTGCCAGCAGTCGTAGTACTGCAACTAATGAAAAACGGTTTTTT.

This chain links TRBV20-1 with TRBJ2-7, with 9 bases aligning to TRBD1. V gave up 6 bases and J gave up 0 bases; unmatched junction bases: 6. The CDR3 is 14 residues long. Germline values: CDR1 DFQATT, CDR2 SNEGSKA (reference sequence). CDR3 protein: CSAGTGIISYEQYF. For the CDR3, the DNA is TGCAGTGCGGGGACAGGGATAATCTCCTACGAGCAGTACTTC.